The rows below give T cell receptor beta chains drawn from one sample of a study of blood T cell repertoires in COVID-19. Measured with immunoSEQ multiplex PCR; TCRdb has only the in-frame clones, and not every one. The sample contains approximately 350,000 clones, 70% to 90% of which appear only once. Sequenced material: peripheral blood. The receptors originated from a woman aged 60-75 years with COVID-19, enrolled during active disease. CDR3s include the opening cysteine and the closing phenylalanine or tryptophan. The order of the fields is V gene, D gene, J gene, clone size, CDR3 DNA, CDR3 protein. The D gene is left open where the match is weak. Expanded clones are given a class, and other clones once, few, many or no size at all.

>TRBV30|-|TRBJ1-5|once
TGTGCCTGGAGCCTAGGGGCTGGGAGCAATCAGCCCCAGCATTTT
CAWSLGAGSNQPQHF
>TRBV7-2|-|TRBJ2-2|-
TGTGCCAGCAGCTTTGGGGGCTCAACCGGGGAGCTGTTTTTT
CASSFGGSTGELFF
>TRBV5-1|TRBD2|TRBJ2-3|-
TGCGCCAGCAGCCTCGGCGCTAGCGGAGACACAGATACGCAGTATTTT
CASSLGASGDTDTQYF
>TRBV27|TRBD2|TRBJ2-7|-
TGTGCCAGCAGTCCCGGGACTAGCGGGGGGGCCTCCTACGAGCAGTACTTC
CASSPGTSGGASYEQYF
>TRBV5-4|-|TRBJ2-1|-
TGTGCCAGCAGCGCGGGACCGAACTACAATGAGCAGTTCTTC
CASSAGPNYNEQFF
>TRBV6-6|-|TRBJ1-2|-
TGTGCCAGCAGTTTTACCGGGACCCAGGGGGGCTACACCTTC
CASSFTGTQGGYTF
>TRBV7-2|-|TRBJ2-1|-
TGTGCCAGCAGCTTAGCGAGGACTGGGCTAGAGCAGTTCTTC
CASSLARTGLEQFF
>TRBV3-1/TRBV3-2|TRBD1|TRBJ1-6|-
TGTGCCAGCACATCACCCGACAGGGCTGGGTATAATTCACCCCTCCACTTT
CASTSPDRAGYNSPLHF
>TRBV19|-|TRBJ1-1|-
TGTGCCAGTAGTCTCGGTGCCGGGAACACTGAAGCTTTCTTT
CASSLGAGNTEAFF
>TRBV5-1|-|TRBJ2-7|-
TGCGCCAGCAGCATGGACAGTTTCTACGAGCAGTACTTC
CASSMDSFYEQYF
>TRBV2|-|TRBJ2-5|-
TGTGCCAGCAGCAGTGGACAGATTGCCGAGACCCAGTACTTC
CASSSGQIAETQYF
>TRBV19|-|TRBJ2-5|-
TGTGCCAGTAGTATACGACACGGCCCCGAAGTCCTCCACCGGTACTTC
CASSIRHGPEVLHRYF
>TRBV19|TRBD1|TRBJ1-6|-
TGTGCCAGTACCATGGAACAGGGGGCGCGAGGATCACCCCTCCACTTT
CASTMEQGARGSPLHF
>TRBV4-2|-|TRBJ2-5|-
TGTGCCAGCAGCCAAGGGCCCGGGGATACGGAGACCCAGTACTTC
CASSQGPGDTETQYF
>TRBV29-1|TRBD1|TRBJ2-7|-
TGCAGCGTTGTAGGGGACAGGGGCTACGAGCAGTACTTC
CSVVGDRGYEQYF
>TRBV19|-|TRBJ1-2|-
TGTGCCAGTAGTCCTACTCGGGTGTACTATGGCTACACCTTC
CASSPTRVYYGYTF
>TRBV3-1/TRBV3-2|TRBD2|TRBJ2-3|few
TGTGCCAGCAGCCCCCAATTTGCGCGGGGGGGCGGGGATACGCAGTATTTT
CASSPQFARGGGDTQYF
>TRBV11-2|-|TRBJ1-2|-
TGTGCCAGCAGCTCCCAGGGCGCGGATGGCTACACCTTC
CASSSQGADGYTF
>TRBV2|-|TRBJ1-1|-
TGTGCCAGCAGTGATGGTTACAGCGGGGGCGTGGACACTGAAGCTTTCTTT
CASSDGYSGGVDTEAFF
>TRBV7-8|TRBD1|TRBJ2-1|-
TGTGCCAGCAGCTTAGCCCGGACAGGGGGCCTGCGGAATGAGCAGTTCTTC
CASSLARTGGLRNEQFF
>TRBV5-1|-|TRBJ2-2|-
TGCGCCAGCACCTCGAAGGGGTGGGACACCGGGGAGCTGTTTTTT
CASTSKGWDTGELFF
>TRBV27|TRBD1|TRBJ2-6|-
TGTGCCAGCGGGGACAGGGCTTTCGCTGGGGCCAACGTCCTGACTTTC
CASGDRAFAGANVLTF
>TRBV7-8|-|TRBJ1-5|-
TGTGCCAGCAGCTTAGTGCCACAGGCTTACAATCAGCCCCAGCATTTT
CASSLVPQAYNQPQHF
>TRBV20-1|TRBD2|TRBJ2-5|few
TGCAGTGCTAGTCGGGGGGAGTGGGAGACCCAGTACTTC
CSASRGEWETQYF
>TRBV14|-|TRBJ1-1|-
TGTGCCAGCAGCCAAGAAGGAGCGGGGGCATCAGAAGCTTTCTTT
CASSQEGAGASEAFF
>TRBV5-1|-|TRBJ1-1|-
TGCGCCAGCAGCTTGGACGTGGGGGCCTTGAACACTGAAGCTTTCTTT
CASSLDVGALNTEAFF
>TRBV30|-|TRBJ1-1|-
TGTGCCTGGAGTGAGAACAGGGAAGCTTTCTTT
CAWSENREAFF
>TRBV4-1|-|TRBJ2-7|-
TGCGCCAGCAGCCAAGTACAGGGTGAGGCCTACGAGCAGTACTTC
CASSQVQGEAYEQYF
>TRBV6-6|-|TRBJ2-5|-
TGTGCCAGCAGCAACTCGTTGAAGGAGACCCAGTACTTC
CASSNSLKETQYF
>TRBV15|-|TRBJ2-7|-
TGTGCCACCAGCAGAGATCGTTCCGGGACAACCTACGAGCAGTACTTC
CATSRDRSGTTYEQYF
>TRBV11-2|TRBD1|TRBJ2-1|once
TGTGCCAGCAGGCTACCGGGACAGGGGAACAATGAGCAGTTCTTC
CASRLPGQGNNEQFF
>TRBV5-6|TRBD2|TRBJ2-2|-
TGTGCCAGCAGCTCGACTAGCGGGGGGACGGGGACCGGGGAGCTGTTTTTT
CASSSTSGGTGTGELFF
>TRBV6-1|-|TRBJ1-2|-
TGTGCCAGCAGTGAAGACCCGAGGGTTATTGGTGGCTACACCTTC
CASSEDPRVIGGYTF
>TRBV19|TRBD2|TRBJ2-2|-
TGTGCCAGTAGTACTCTCCGGGGCGGGGGGACCGGGGAGCTGTTTTTT
CASSTLRGGGTGELFF
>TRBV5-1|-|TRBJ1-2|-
TGCGCCAGCAGCCCGAGAACCTCCTCCCCCGCTAACTATGGCTACACCTTC
CASSPRTSSPANYGYTF
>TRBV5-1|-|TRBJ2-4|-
TGCGCCAGCGGCAGGGATTCCAAAAACATTCAGTACTTC
CASGRDSKNIQYF
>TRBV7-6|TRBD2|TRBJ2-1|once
TGTGCCAGCAGTCCCGTGGCGGCGGGGGGGTTTATCAATGAGCAGTTCTTC
CASSPVAAGGFINEQFF
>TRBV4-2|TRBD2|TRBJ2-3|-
TGTGCCAGCAGCCTGCGGGGCCTAGCGGGCACAGATACGCAGTATTTT
CASSLRGLAGTDTQYF
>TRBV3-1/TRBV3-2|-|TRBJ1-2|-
TGTGCCAGCAGCCTACAGGGAAGTGTTAGGGGTCGTAACTATGGCTACACCTTC
CASSLQGSVRGRNYGYTF
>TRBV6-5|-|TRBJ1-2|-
TGTGCCAGCAGTTACTCGAATTATGGACTCTTCTATGGCTACACCTTC
CASSYSNYGLFYGYTF
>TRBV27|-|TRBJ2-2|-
TGTGCCAGCACTTTTGACACGTACTCCACCGGGGAGCTGTTTTTT
CASTFDTYSTGELFF
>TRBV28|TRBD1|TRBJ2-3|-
TGTGCCAGCAGTTCTCCAGAGACAGGGTTCCCAGATACGCAGTATTTT
CASSSPETGFPDTQYF
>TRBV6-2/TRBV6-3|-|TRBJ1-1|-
TGTGCCAGCAGCGCCGTGGGGGCACAGAACACTGAAGCTTTCTTT
CASSAVGAQNTEAFF
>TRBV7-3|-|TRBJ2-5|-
TGTGCCAGCAGCCCGGGTAGCAGGGGGGCCGGAGAGACCCAGTACTTC
CASSPGSRGAGETQYF
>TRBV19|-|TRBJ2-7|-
TGTGCCAGTAGTATGGTCTCACGGTCCTCCTACGAGCAGTACTTC
CASSMVSRSSYEQYF
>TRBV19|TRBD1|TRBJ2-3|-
TGTGCCAGTAGGCCGCACAGGGGTGGATCAGATACGCAGTATTTT
CASRPHRGGSDTQYF
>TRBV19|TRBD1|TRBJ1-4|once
TGTGCCAGTAGTATTCCTCCGGGACAGGGTAATGAAAAACTGTTTTTT
CASSIPPGQGNEKLFF
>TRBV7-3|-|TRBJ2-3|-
TGTGCCAGCAGCTTAAGAGGAACTAGCACAGATACGCAGTATTTT
CASSLRGTSTDTQYF